This TCR beta chain originates from a study of OX40 agonist ivuxolimab in advanced cancers. Study-wide background: A mean age of 60 years, range roughly 20 to 90, was recorded, and approximately 80% were male.

Sequencing used immunoSEQ multiplex PCR; TCRdb keeps in-frame clones, though not all of them. Of 90,000 or so clones listed, roughly 90% are singletons. The CDR3 loop spans 19 amino acids. CDR1 MGHRA and CDR2 YSYEKL come from the germline V gene. With 1 base removed from V and 0 bases from J, the gap between germline ends came to 20 bases. Concerning this clone: Its antigen is unknown.

General observations from the study: There were, on average, more expanded clones in CD8+ T cells than in CD4+. Among the lowest levels of clonal expansion were found in partial responders at 0.1-3.0 mg/kg.

Anyone with autoimmune disease history or systemic immunosuppression was excluded. This sequence was found in an adult with an advanced solid tumor such as melanoma, head and neck, liver or kidney cancer. The chain joins TRBV4-1 to TRBJ2-3; TRBD2 is a possible D gene (7 bases). Here the sequenced sample was CD4+ or CD8+ T cells sorted from blood, taken in a trial of the OX40 agonist ivuxolimab. The CDR3 spells CASSQGGQGGGASTDTQYF. Here the CDR3 DNA reads TGCGCCAGCAGCCAAGGCGGCCAGGGTGGGGGGGCTAGCACAGATACGCAGTATTTT.